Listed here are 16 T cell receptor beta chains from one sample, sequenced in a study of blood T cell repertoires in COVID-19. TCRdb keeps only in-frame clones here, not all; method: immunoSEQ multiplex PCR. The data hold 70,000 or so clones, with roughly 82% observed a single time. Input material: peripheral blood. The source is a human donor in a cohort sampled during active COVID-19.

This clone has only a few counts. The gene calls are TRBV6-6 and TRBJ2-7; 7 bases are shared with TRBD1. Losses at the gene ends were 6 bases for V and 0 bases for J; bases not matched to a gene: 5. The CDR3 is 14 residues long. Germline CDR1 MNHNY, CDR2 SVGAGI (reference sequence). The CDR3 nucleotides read TGTGCCAGCAGCACACAGGGGATCTCCTACGAGCAGTACTTC. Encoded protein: CASSTQGISYEQYF.

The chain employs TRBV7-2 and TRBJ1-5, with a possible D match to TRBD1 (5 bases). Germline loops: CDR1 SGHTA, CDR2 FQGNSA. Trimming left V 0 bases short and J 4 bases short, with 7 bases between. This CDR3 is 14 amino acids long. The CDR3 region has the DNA TGTGCCAGCAGCTTAGCGGGGGGAAATCAGCCCCAGCATTTT. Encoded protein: CASSLAGGNQPQHF.

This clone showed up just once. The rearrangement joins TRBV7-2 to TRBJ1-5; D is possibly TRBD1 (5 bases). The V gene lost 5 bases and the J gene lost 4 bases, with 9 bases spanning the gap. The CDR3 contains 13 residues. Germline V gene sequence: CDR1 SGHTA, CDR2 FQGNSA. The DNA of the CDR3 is TGTGCCAGCAGCGCGGGGGGGAATCAGCCCCAGCATTTT. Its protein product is CASSAGGNQPQHF.

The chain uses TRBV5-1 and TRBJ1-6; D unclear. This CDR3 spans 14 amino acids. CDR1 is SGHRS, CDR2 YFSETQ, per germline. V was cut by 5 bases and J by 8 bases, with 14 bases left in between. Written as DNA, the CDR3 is TGCGCCAGCAGTGAGAGTTCTATGGATTCACCCCTCCACTTT. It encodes CASSESSMDSPLHF.

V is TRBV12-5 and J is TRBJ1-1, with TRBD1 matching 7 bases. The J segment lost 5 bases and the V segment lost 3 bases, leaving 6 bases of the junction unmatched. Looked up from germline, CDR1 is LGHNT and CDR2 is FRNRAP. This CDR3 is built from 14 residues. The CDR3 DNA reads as TGTGCTAGTGGTTTTAGGGGGCAAGGGACTGAAGCTTTCTTT. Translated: CASGFRGQGTEAFF.

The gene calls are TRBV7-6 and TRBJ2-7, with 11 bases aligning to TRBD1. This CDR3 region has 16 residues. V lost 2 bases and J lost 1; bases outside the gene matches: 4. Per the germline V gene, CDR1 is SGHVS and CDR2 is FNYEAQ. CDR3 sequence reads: CASSLIGTGGSYEQYF. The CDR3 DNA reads TGTGCCAGCAGCTTAATTGGGACAGGGGGGTCCTACGAGCAGTACTTC.

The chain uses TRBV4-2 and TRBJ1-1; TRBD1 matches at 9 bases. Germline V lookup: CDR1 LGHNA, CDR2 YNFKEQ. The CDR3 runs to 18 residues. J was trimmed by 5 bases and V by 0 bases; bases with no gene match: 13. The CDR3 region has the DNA TGTGCCAGCAGCCAAGAGTCATTTCAGGACAGGGGAAAAACTGAAGCTTTCTTT. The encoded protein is CASSQESFQDRGKTEAFF.

CDR3 DNA sequence: TGTGCCAGCAGTTACTCGTTGGGGGGAATAATGAACACTGAAGCTTTCTTT. As protein: CASSYSLGGIMNTEAFF. The chain recombines TRBV6-2 or TRBV6-3 with TRBJ1-1; D possibly corresponds to TRBD1 (5 bases). Trimming shortened V by 0 bases and J by 0 bases, and 14 bases separated the two germline ends. The CDR3 consists of 17 residues. Germline assignment: CDR1 MNHEY and CDR2 SVGEGT.

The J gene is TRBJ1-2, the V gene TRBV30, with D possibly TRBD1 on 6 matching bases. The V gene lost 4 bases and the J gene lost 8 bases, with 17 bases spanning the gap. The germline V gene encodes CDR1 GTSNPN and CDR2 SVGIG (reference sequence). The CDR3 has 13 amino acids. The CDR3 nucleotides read TGTGCCTGGATGAGGGACAATCGATGGGGCTACACCTTC. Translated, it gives CAWMRDNRWGYTF.

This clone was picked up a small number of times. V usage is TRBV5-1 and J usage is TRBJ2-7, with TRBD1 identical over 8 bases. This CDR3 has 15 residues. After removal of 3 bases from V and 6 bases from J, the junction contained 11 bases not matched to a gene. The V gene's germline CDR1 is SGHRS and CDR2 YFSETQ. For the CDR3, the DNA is TGCGCCAGCAGCTCAGGACAGGGTCAATCTGGCGAGCAGTACTTC. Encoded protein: CASSSGQGQSGEQYF. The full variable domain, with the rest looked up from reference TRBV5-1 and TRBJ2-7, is KAGVTQTPRYLIKTRGQQVTLSCSPISGHRSVSWYQQTPGQGLQFLFEYFSETQRNKGNFPGRFSGRQFSNSRSEMNVSTLELGDSALYLCASSSGQGQSGEQYFGPGTRLTVT.

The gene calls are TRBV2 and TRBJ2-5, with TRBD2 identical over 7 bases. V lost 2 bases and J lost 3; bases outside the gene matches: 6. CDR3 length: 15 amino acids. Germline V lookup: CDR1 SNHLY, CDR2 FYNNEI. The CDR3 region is CASSELASGEETQYF. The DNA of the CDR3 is TGTGCCAGCAGTGAATTGGCTAGCGGCGAAGAGACCCAGTACTTC.

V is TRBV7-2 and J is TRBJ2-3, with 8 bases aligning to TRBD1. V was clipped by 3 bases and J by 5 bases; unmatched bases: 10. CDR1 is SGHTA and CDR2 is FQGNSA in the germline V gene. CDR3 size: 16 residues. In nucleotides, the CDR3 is TGTGCCAGCAGCTTCCATTCAGGGGGCTTTGGAGATACGCAGTATTTT. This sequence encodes CASSFHSGGFGDTQYF.

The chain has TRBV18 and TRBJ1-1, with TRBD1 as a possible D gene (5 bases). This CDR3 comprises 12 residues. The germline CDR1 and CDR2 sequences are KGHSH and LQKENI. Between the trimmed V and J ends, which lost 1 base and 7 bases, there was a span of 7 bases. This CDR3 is CASSPRGYEAFF. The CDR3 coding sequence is TGTGCCAGCTCACCACGGGGCTATGAAGCTTTCTTT. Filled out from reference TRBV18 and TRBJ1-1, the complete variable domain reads NAGVMQNPRHLVRRRGQEARLRCSPMKGHSHVYWYRQLPEEGLKFMVYLQKENIIDESGMPKERFSAEFPKEGPSILRIQQVVRGDSAAYFCASSPRGYEAFFGQGTRLTVV.

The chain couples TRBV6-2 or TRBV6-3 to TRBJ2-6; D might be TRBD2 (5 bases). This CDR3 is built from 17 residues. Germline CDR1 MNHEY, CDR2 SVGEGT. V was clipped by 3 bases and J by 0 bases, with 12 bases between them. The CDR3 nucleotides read TGTGCCAGCAGTTATCGGGGTTCAAGCTCTGGGGCCAACGTCCTGACTTTC. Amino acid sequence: CASSYRGSSSGANVLTF.

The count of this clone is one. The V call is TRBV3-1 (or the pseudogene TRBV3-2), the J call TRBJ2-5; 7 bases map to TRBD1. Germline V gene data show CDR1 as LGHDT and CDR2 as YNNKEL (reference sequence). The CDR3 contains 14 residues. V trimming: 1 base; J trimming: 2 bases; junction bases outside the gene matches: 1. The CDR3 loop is CASSQGQGQETQYF. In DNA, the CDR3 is TGTGCCAGCAGCCAAGGACAGGGACAAGAGACCCAGTACTTC.

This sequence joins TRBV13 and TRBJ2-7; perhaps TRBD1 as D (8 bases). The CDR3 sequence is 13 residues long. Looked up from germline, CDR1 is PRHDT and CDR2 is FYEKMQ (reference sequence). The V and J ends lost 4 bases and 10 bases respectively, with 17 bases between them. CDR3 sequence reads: CASSSQTGEGQYF. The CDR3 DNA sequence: TGTGCCAGCAGCTCACAGACAGGGGAGGGACAGTACTTC.